The present TCR beta chain was sequenced within a study of cytomegalovirus exposure and HLA in healthy donors. Whole-study findings and limits: Immune exposure information available was restricted to CMV serostatus. The CMV antigen specificity of a few CMV-associated chains was confirmed through in vitro analysis. Previously analyzed data showed that most TCR beta V segments were productive at a frequency of about 87% or about 30%. Roughly uniform sequencing depth across donors was assumed, possibly incorrectly.

CDR3 length: 14 amino acids. Looked up from germline, CDR1 is SGHTA and CDR2 is FQGNSA. The trim removed 3 bases at V and 7 bases at J, leaving 7 bases unmatched. PCR involved 60 Vbeta and 13 Jbeta primers. The method was immunoSEQ multiplex PCR; TCRdb's version includes in-frame clones alone and lacks a portion of them. The listing records about 160,000 clones. As to this clone: Its target is unknown.

The V call is TRBV7-2, the J call TRBJ2-7; TRBD2 aligns across 9 bases. The sequenced sample was PBMCs. The TCR comes from a man aged 25 to 40 in good health and CMV-seronegative. The CDR3 loop is CASSLSSGTREQYF. The CDR3 nucleotides read TGTGCCAGCAGCTTGTCTAGCGGGACACGGGAGCAGTACTTC.